Below, 18 T cell receptor beta chains from the same sample are listed, as sequenced in a study of shared clonotypes between healthy human individuals. Assay: immunoSEQ multiplex PCR; the TCRdb copy retains only in-frame clones and omits some. The repertoire includes roughly 1,500,000 clones, nearly 99% of them detected once, and 0.4% to 0.45% sits in the top ten. Input material: naive CD4+ T cells sorted from blood. Subset described: CD45RA+ positively selected. The receptor source for this set is a man aged 30-40 years in good health.

The chain links TRBV18 to TRBJ1-2; 7 positions agree with TRBD1. Per germline, CDR1 KGHSH and CDR2 LQKENI. This CDR3 is built from 14 residues. With 3 bases clipped from V and 4 bases from J, the junction kept 5 bases outside the gene matches. In nucleotides, the CDR3 is TGTGCCAGCTCACCGGGACAGACCCGCTATGGCTACACCTTC. This gives the protein CASSPGQTRYGYTF.

This chain links TRBV5-1 with TRBJ2-7; unclear D gene. The V gene lost 0 bases and the J gene lost 4 bases, with 8 bases spanning the gap. Germline V gene data show CDR1 as SGHRS and CDR2 as YFSETQ. This CDR3 is built from 13 residues. The CDR3 protein is CASSLAQRYEQYF. CDR3 DNA sequence: TGCGCCAGCAGCTTGGCCCAGAGATACGAGCAGTACTTC. The variable domain in full, completed from reference TRBV5-1 and TRBJ2-7, reads KAGVTQTPRYLIKTRGQQVTLSCSPISGHRSVSWYQQTPGQGLQFLFEYFSETQRNKGNFPGRFSGRQFSNSRSEMNVSTLELGDSALYLCASSLAQRYEQYFGPGTRLTVT.

The chain links TRBV18 to TRBJ1-4; no reliable D call. From germline, CDR1 is KGHSH and CDR2 LQKENI. The CDR3 consists of 16 residues. V lost 1 base and J 5 bases, leaving 14 bases between the germline ends. CDR3 loop: CASSPRAVRWNEKLFF. CDR3 DNA sequence: TGTGCCAGCTCACCACGGGCGGTCAGGTGGAATGAAAAACTGTTTTTT.

This chain uses TRBV5-1 with TRBJ2-3, with TRBD2 identical over 7 bases. Germline V CDR1 and CDR2: SGHRS, YFSETQ. The CDR3 runs to 13 residues. J gave up 4 bases and V 3 bases, and 2 bases lay outside the gene matches. CDR3 loop: CASSSTSSDTQYF. The DNA of the CDR3 is TGCGCCAGCAGCTCGACTAGCTCAGATACGCAGTATTTT.

The chain couples TRBV6-1 to TRBJ2-3; D possibly corresponds to TRBD1 (6 bases). Germline-derived CDR1 and CDR2 are MNHNS and SASEGT. The length of the CDR3 is 14 residues. Trimming shortened V by 2 bases and J by 4 bases, and 10 bases separated the two germline ends. CDR3 DNA: TGTGCCAGCAGTGAACAGGGGACATCAGATACGCAGTATTTT. Protein product: CASSEQGTSDTQYF.

This chain links TRBV5-1 with TRBJ2-1; TRBD2 matches at 13 bases. Unmatched junction bases numbered 6, after V lost 3 bases and J lost 6 bases. The germline V gene has CDR1 SGHRS and CDR2 YFSETQ. The CDR3 covers 16 residues. The CDR3 bases are TGCGCCAGCAGCTCCCCCGGGACTAGCGGGATCAATGAGCAGTTCTTC. Protein product: CASSSPGTSGINEQFF.

V gene TRBV5-6 combines with J gene TRBJ2-7; a weak D match, TRBD2 (5 bases). Germline V CDR1 and CDR2: SGHDT, YYEEEE. Trimming left V 3 bases short and J 2 bases short, with 15 bases between. The CDR3 covers 15 residues. DNA for the CDR3: TGTGCCAGCAGCTCCAGGCCCCGAGGGACCTACGAGCAGTACTTC. Translation gives CASSSRPRGTYEQYF.

With respect to this clone: This same CDR3 is encoded by further DNA sequences in the sample. The chain links TRBV5-6 to TRBJ2-2; D gene ambiguous. Germline assignment: CDR1 SGHDT and CDR2 YYEEEE. This CDR3 region has 12 residues. The V gene lost 0 bases and the J gene lost 8 bases, with 5 bases spanning the gap. The CDR3 region is CASSLAVGELFF. CDR3 in DNA: TGTGCCAGCAGCTTGGCCGTAGGGGAGCTGTTTTTT.

The chain uses TRBV2 and TRBJ1-5; a weak D match, TRBD1 (5 bases). The V and J ends lost 3 bases and 7 bases respectively, with 16 bases between them. There are 15 residues in the CDR3. Germline-derived CDR1 and CDR2 are SNHLY and FYNNEI. The CDR3 protein is CASSDGQGSEQPQHF. As DNA, the CDR3 is TGTGCCAGCAGTGATGGGCAGGGAAGCGAACAGCCCCAGCATTTT.

The rearrangement uses TRBV4-1 and TRBJ2-3, with 9 bases aligning to TRBD1. CDR3 size: 19 residues. J lost 0 bases, V lost 0 bases, and 10 bases had no gene match. Germline V lookup: CDR1 MGHRA, CDR2 YSYEKL. The CDR3 spells CASSQDGGDRADSTDTQYF. The CDR3 nucleotides read TGCGCCAGCAGCCAAGATGGAGGGGACAGGGCGGATAGCACAGATACGCAGTATTTT.

V usage is TRBV5-1 and J usage is TRBJ2-1, with TRBD2 matching 9 bases. This CDR3 is 16 amino acids long. Losses at the gene ends were 0 bases for V and 5 bases for J; bases not matched to a gene: 6. Germline V CDR1 and CDR2: SGHRS, YFSETQ. The DNA of the CDR3 is TGCGCCAGCAGCTTGGCCTCTAGCGGGATTAACAATGAGCAGTTCTTC. Protein sequence: CASSLASSGINNEQFF.

For this clone: This sample includes further DNA sequences coding for the same CDR3. The CDR3 DNA reads as TGTGCCTGGAGCGGAGATAGCAATCAGCCCCAGCATTTT. As protein: CAWSGDSNQPQHF. The chain employs TRBV30 and TRBJ1-5; D unclear. Germline-derived CDR1 and CDR2 are GTSNPN and SVGIG (reference sequence). The CDR3 is made up of 13 amino acids. V lost 3 bases and J 0 bases, leaving 6 bases between the germline ends. The variable domain in full, with the rest retrieved from reference TRBV30 and TRBJ1-5, is SQTIHQWPATLVQPVGSPLSLECTVEGTSNPNLYWYRQAAGRGLQLLFYSVGIGQISSEVPQNLSASRPQDRQFILSSKKLLLSDSGFYLCAWSGDSNQPQHFGDGTRLSIL.

The J gene is TRBJ1-5, the V gene TRBV7-2, with D tentatively TRBD1 (5 bases). The CDR3 is 14 residues long. Germline CDR1 is SGHTA and CDR2 is FQGNSA. V gave up 1 base and J gave up 7 bases, with 11 bases separating them. CDR3 region: CASSLGNGGQPQHF. For the CDR3, the DNA is TGTGCCAGCAGCTTAGGGAATGGGGGACAGCCCCAGCATTTT.

The J gene is TRBJ2-3, the V gene TRBV7-3; 10 nucleotides agree with TRBD2. The CDR3 covers 16 residues. The V gene end was trimmed by 3 bases and the J gene end by 3 bases; junction bases not matched to a gene: 6. The germline gives CDR1 SGHTA, CDR2 FQGTGA. The CDR3 DNA reads as TGTGCCAGCAGCTTCGGGACTAGCGTTGGGACAGATACGCAGTATTTT. It yields the protein CASSFGTSVGTDTQYF.

The chain combines TRBV5-6 with TRBJ2-4, with unresolved D. V lost 2 bases and J lost 0, with 9 bases in between. The germline V gene encodes CDR1 SGHDT and CDR2 YYEEEE. The CDR3 has 15 residues. CDR3 in amino acids: CASSFRFLAKNIQYF. In DNA form, the CDR3 reads TGTGCCAGCAGCTTTAGGTTTTTAGCCAAAAACATTCAGTACTTC.

V gene TRBV29-1 combines with J gene TRBJ2-3, with 9 bases aligning to TRBD1. The V gene's germline CDR1 is SQVTM and CDR2 ANQGSEA. V shed 7 bases and J 1 base; nucleotides not matched to a gene: 9. The CDR3 contains 15 residues. CDR3 nucleotide sequence: TGCAGCGCCCACCCCCGGGACAGGGGCACAGATACGCAGTATTTT. Translated: CSAHPRDRGTDTQYF.

J is TRBJ2-3 and V is TRBV5-5, with 12 positions matching TRBD2. V lost 4 bases, J lost 2 bases, and 5 bases stayed unmatched. The CDR3 sequence is 16 residues long. The germline V gene encodes CDR1 SGHKS and CDR2 YYEKEE (reference sequence). In nucleotides, the CDR3 is TGTGCCAGCAGCCTTTGGACTAGCGGGACCACAGATACGCAGTATTTT. Protein sequence: CASSLWTSGTTDTQYF.

This clone showed up just once. The CDR3, as DNA: TGTGCCAGCAGGGGGTCGGGAGGGGCTACCTACGAGCAGTACTTC. Its protein product is CASRGSGGATYEQYF. The chain joins TRBV6-1 to TRBJ2-7; 8 bases align to TRBD2. The CDR3 is 15 amino acids. With V trimmed by 6 bases and J by 2 bases, 9 bases remained unmatched. Germline CDR1 reads MNHNS; CDR2 reads SASEGT.